This T cell receptor beta chain is from a study of blood T cells in healthy people across ages. Overall study results and limits: Expanded clonotype shifts may have been confounded, as the donors had an unknown CMV status. Researchers said unsorted PBMCs prevented a conclusive naive versus antigen-experienced comparison.

This clonotype was detected only a few times. Its antigen is undetermined. Next came a second PCR, run for roughly 6 to 11 cycles, which used a sample-barcoded 5' primer along with a J-beta primer mix. TCRdb re-called the 5' RACE reads with MiXCR, one entry per CDR3 protein. Of 1.5 million to 2 million distinct CDR3 sequences listed, 35% to 50% are singletons. The CDR3 is made up of 15 amino acids. The source material was blood. This receptor was identified in a human donor in good health. This chain links TRBV21-1 with TRBJ2-7; the table assigns TRBD1, which was not confirmed against the DNA. TRBV21-1 is a listed pseudogene. CDR3 amino acids: CASSTRQVLYYEQYF. Written as DNA, the CDR3 is TGTGCCAGCAGCACCCGACAGGTTCTATACTACGAGCAGTACTTC.